The 22 T cell receptor beta chains below come from one sample, sequenced in a study of T cell responses to AZD1222 COVID-19 vaccine. The repertoire was sequenced with immunoSEQ multiplex PCR; TCRdb's copy has only in-frame clones and lacks some. Here the sample spans about 140,000 clones, roughly 84% being singletons. The input for sequencing was peripheral blood, taken on day 0 of AZD1222 vaccination. These receptors all stem from an adult in good health.

This clone was seen a few times. The J gene is TRBJ1-2, the V gene TRBV6-5; D unresolved. Trimming took 6 bases from V and 4 from J, leaving 12 bases between them. This CDR3 region has 13 residues. From germline, CDR1 is MNHEY and CDR2 SVGAGI. CDR3 coding DNA: TGTGCCAGCAGGCCTCCAGGAGGCTATGGCTACACCTTC. It codes for CASRPPGGYGYTF.

This sequence joins TRBV3-1 (or the pseudogene TRBV3-2) and TRBJ1-2; a possible D gene is TRBD1 (5 bases). Trimming shortened V by 4 bases and J by 5 bases, and 14 bases separated the two germline ends. The length of the CDR3 is 14 residues. Germline V gene lookup returns CDR1 LGHDT and CDR2 YNNKEL (reference sequence). As DNA, the CDR3 is TGTGCCAGCAGCCCTGACAGCTCTATTTATGGCTACACCTTC. Protein product: CASSPDSSIYGYTF.

About this clone: Other nucleotide sequences in the sample specify the same CDR3. V is TRBV28 and J is TRBJ2-3; TRBD1 is a possible D gene (7 bases). Trimming took off 5 bases at V and 0 bases at J, with 9 bases between the two ends. CDR1 MDHEN and CDR2 SYDVKM come from the germline V gene. The CDR3 runs to 14 residues. The CDR3 spells CASSPGGSTDTQYF. The CDR3 coding sequence is TGTGCCAGCAGTCCAGGGGGGAGCACAGATACGCAGTATTTT.

J is TRBJ1-1 and V is TRBV10-3; possibly TRBD1 for D (5 bases). The CDR3 is made up of 13 amino acids. V gave up 3 bases and J gave up 5 bases, with 10 bases separating them. CDR1 is ENHRY and CDR2 is SYGVKD in the germline V gene. CDR3 bases: TGTGCCATCAGTGAAGAACGGGGGACTGAAGCTTTCTTT. Translated: CAISEERGTEAFF.

V usage is TRBV6-5 and J usage is TRBJ1-6; D gene ambiguous. V lost 3 bases and J 6 bases, leaving 15 bases between the germline ends. Germline V lookup: CDR1 MNHEY, CDR2 SVGAGI. The length of the CDR3 is 16 residues. CDR3 protein: CASSYSGALSNSPLHF. The CDR3 DNA reads TGTGCCAGCAGTTATTCGGGTGCCCTTTCTAATTCACCCCTCCACTTT.

CDR3 nucleotide sequence: TGTGCCAGCACGAGAGGGACAGGGACTAACTATGGCTACACCTTC. The encoded protein is CASTRGTGTNYGYTF. The chain combines TRBV9 with TRBJ1-2; 9 nucleotides agree with TRBD1. The CDR3 covers 15 residues. With V trimmed by 6 bases and J by 0 bases, 6 bases remained unmatched. Germline V gene sequence: CDR1 SGDLS, CDR2 YYNGEE.

For this clone: This sample also contains other DNA sequences that code for the same CDR3. V usage is TRBV5-1 and J usage is TRBJ1-1; 9 nucleotides line up with TRBD1. Trimming at V came to 2 bases and at J to 0 bases, leaving 2 bases not matched to a gene. Germline assignment: CDR1 SGHRS and CDR2 YFSETQ. CDR3 length: 15 amino acids. The CDR3 DNA reads TGCGCCAGCAGCTTAGGACAGGGGTTGAACACTGAAGCTTTCTTT. It codes for CASSLGQGLNTEAFF.

The rearrangement joins TRBV12-3 or TRBV12-4 to TRBJ2-4; 7 bases fit TRBD2. Trimming at V came to 8 bases and at J to 7 bases, leaving 5 bases not matched to a gene. The CDR3 contains 12 residues. The CDR3 loop reads CASLGGWNIQYF. The CDR3 coding sequence is TGTGCCAGCCTGGGAGGGTGGAACATTCAGTACTTC.

The rearrangement links TRBV14 to TRBJ1-3, with D uncertain. Germline loops: CDR1 SGHDN, CDR2 FVKESK. V was shortened by 3 bases and J by 0 bases, with 6 bases between the two germline ends. This CDR3 spans 14 amino acids. CDR3 loop: CASSHSVSGNTIYF. Written as DNA, the CDR3 is TGTGCCAGCAGCCATTCAGTCTCTGGAAACACCATATATTTT.

This clone was seen a handful of times. This chain uses TRBV19 with TRBJ1-4; D is undetermined. V was pared by 6 bases and J by 4 bases, with 6 bases between. The CDR3 consists of 12 residues. Germline CDR1 LNHDA, CDR2 SQIVND (reference sequence). The CDR3 DNA reads TGTGCCAGTAGGTTGCATAATGAAAAACTGTTTTTT. Translating gives CASRLHNEKLFF.

This CDR3 is CASSSRQASYEQYF. For the CDR3, the DNA is TGTGCCAGCAGTTCCCGACAGGCCTCCTACGAGCAGTACTTC. V gene TRBV28 combines with J gene TRBJ2-7, with D maybe TRBD1 (6 bases). V was pared by 4 bases and J by 0 bases, with 10 bases between. The CDR3 is 14 amino acids. Looked up from germline, CDR1 is MDHEN and CDR2 is SYDVKM. The whole variable domain, filled in from reference TRBV28 and TRBJ2-7, reads DVKVTQSSRYLVKRTGEKVFLECVQDMDHENMFWYRQDPGLGLRLIYFSYDVKMKEKGDIPEGYSVSREKKERFSLILESASTNQTSMYLCASSSRQASYEQYFGPGTRLTVT.

The chain joins TRBV6-1 to TRBJ1-4, with D maybe TRBD1 (6 bases). This CDR3 spans 14 amino acids. In germline, CDR1 is MNHNS, CDR2 SASEGT. The germline V and J ends were trimmed by 2 bases and 13 bases, with 17 bases remaining between them. CDR3 nucleotide sequence: TGTGCCAGCAGTGAATGGGAAACACAGGGAGGACTGTTTTTT. It codes for CASSEWETQGGLFF.

The rearrangement links TRBV27 to TRBJ2-5; D possibly corresponds to TRBD2 (5 bases). The CDR3 extends over 14 amino acids. CDR1 is MNHEY, CDR2 SMNVEV, per germline (reference sequence). Trimming took off 3 bases at V and 3 bases at J, with 11 bases between the two ends. CDR3 in amino acids: CASSFSALKETQYF. The CDR3 nucleotides read TGTGCCAGCAGTTTTAGCGCACTTAAAGAGACCCAGTACTTC.

The V and J genes are TRBV7-9 and TRBJ1-2; D might be TRBD1 (6 bases). Germline values: CDR1 SEHNR, CDR2 FQNEAQ (reference sequence). With 3 bases removed from V and 8 bases from J, the gap between germline ends came to 10 bases. This CDR3 has 12 residues. CDR3 coding DNA: TGTGCCAGCAGCTTCAACAGGGCAGGCTACACCTTC. Translation: CASSFNRAGYTF.

The chain couples TRBV7-9 to TRBJ2-5, with 8 bases aligning to TRBD1. CDR3 length: 14 amino acids. V shed 9 bases and J 4 bases; nucleotides not matched to a gene: 10. The germline CDR1 and CDR2 sequences are SEHNR and FQNEAQ (reference sequence). The CDR3 DNA sequence: TGTGCCAGTAGAAGTACCGGGACAGGAGAGACCCAGTACTTC. Its translation: CASRSTGTGETQYF.

J is TRBJ1-2 and V is TRBV5-5, with a weak D call TRBD1 (5 bases). Per the germline V gene, CDR1 is SGHKS and CDR2 is YYEKEE (reference sequence). Trimming shortened V by 0 bases and J by 8 bases, and 17 bases separated the two germline ends. The CDR3 is made up of 15 amino acids. In nucleotides, the CDR3 is TGTGCCAGCAGCTTGGCTACAGTCGGGGGAGGAGGCTACACCTTC. This encodes CASSLATVGGGGYTF.

The chain couples TRBV4-1 to TRBJ1-3; D is perhaps TRBD1 (6 bases). The CDR3 contains 18 residues. Germline CDR1 MGHRA, CDR2 YSYEKL. Trimming took 0 bases from V and 0 from J, leaving 15 bases between them. Here the CDR3 reads CASSQDPAGRGSGNTIYF. CDR3 nucleotides: TGCGCCAGCAGCCAAGACCCCGCGGGCAGGGGCTCTGGAAACACCATATATTTT.

V usage is TRBV11-2 and J usage is TRBJ1-5; no firm D call. Germline CDR1 reads SGHAT; CDR2 reads FQNNGV. With 0 bases removed from V and 9 bases from J, the gap between germline ends came to 12 bases. CDR3 length: 14 residues. This CDR3 is CASSLDKTARPQHF. The CDR3 nucleotides read TGTGCCAGCAGCTTAGATAAAACGGCTCGGCCCCAGCATTTT. The entire variable domain, with the rest obtained from reference TRBV11-2 and TRBJ1-5, is as follows: EAGVAQSPRYKIIEKRQSVAFWCNPISGHATLYWYQQILGQGPKLLIQFQNNGVVDDSQLPKDRFSAERLKGVDSTLKIQPAKLEDSAVYLCASSLDKTARPQHFGDGTRLSIL.

This rearrangement joins TRBV28 to TRBJ1-1; a possible D gene is TRBD1 (5 bases). V shed 5 bases and J shed 13 bases, with 23 bases lying between them. The CDR3 runs 14 residues. CDR1 and CDR2 (germline): MDHEN, SYDVKM. The DNA of the CDR3 is TGTGCCAGCAGTCGAAGGGACCCGGGAAGAGGAATTTTCTTT. This codes for CASSRRDPGRGIFF.

The chain combines TRBV12-3 or TRBV12-4 with TRBJ1-5, with no clear D. The CDR3 runs 12 residues. V lost 3 bases, J lost 5 bases, and 5 bases lay in between. In DNA form, the CDR3 reads TGTGCCAGCAGTTTGTATTATCAGCCCCAGCATTTT. It is translated as CASSLYYQPQHF.

This clone is medium-sized in the sample. The chain is built from TRBV6-1 and TRBJ1-5, with TRBD1 matching 8 bases. V lost 1 base to trimming and J lost 6 bases; unmatched junction nucleotides: 5. The V gene's germline CDR1 is MNHNS and CDR2 SASEGT. The CDR3 consists of 15 residues. CDR3 loop: CASSEGGQGGQPQHF. Written as DNA, the CDR3 is TGTGCCAGCAGTGAAGGAGGACAGGGAGGTCAGCCCCAGCATTTT.

The V gene is TRBV7-9, the J gene TRBJ2-2; the D gene is possibly TRBD1 (5 bases). V lost 4 bases and J lost 1, with 13 bases in between. Germline lookup yields CDR1 SEHNR and CDR2 FQNEAQ (reference sequence). The length of the CDR3 is 16 residues. Here the CDR3 reads CASSSMRQGNTGELFF. CDR3 DNA sequence: TGTGCCAGCAGCTCTATGCGGCAGGGGAACACCGGGGAGCTGTTTTTT.